These 21 T cell receptor beta chains were all obtained from the same sample, sequenced in a study of T cells in Graves' hyperthyroidism and ophthalmopathy. There were TCR beta CDR3 regions amplified from RNA transcripts. The study used the HTBI primer set for a first-round RT-PCR of the TCR CDR3. TCRdb re-called the multiplex PCR reads through MiXCR, storing one row per CDR3 protein. The table lists hundreds of thousands of distinct CDR3 sequences, about 15% of them singletons. Material: blood. The receptors were sampled from a woman between 18 and 29 years old with Graves' hyperthyroidism.

This clonotype was counted at least ten times. The rearrangement joins TRBV28 to TRBJ2-1; D remains unclear. The V gene lost 2 bases and the J gene lost 0 bases, with 11 bases spanning the gap. The CDR3 consists of 16 residues. The V gene's germline CDR1 is MDHEN and CDR2 SYDVKM. In DNA, the CDR3 is TGTGCCAGCAGTTTAAGTGCGGCGTCCTCCTACAATGAGCAGTTCTTC. This gives the protein CASSLSAASSYNEQFF.

The chain links TRBV13 to TRBJ2-7; TRBD2 matches 10 bases. The length of the CDR3 is 20 residues. The V gene's germline CDR1 is PRHDT and CDR2 FYEKMQ (reference sequence). Unmatched junction bases numbered 25, after V lost 3 bases and J lost 8 bases. CDR3: CASSFGLAGAIDFTEDKQYF. CDR3 nucleotides: TGTGCCAGCAGCTTCGGGCTAGCGGGAGCCATAGATTTTACGGAGGACAAGCAGTACTTC.

This clonotype was counted only a few times. The chain couples TRBV7-9 to TRBJ1-1; D might be TRBD1 (5 bases). This CDR3 is 14 amino acids long. The V end lost 11 bases, the J end lost 2 bases, and 18 bases lay between the germline ends. Germline CDR1 and CDR2: SEHNR and FQNEAQ (reference sequence). In DNA, the CDR3 is TGTGCCGGCGGGCGCAGGGACTTCAACACTGAAGCTTTCTTT. This translates into CAGGRRDFNTEAFF.

There are a few counts of this clonotype. CDR3 DNA: TGTGCCAGCAGCTATACAGGGGTCAATGAAAAACTGTTTTTT. Its protein is CASSYTGVNEKLFF. The J gene is TRBJ1-4, the V gene TRBV11-2, with 7 positions matching TRBD1. The germline gives CDR1 SGHAT, CDR2 FQNNGV. There are 14 residues in the CDR3. J gave up 5 bases and V 4 bases, and 4 bases lay outside the gene matches.

This clonotype was seen many times. V gene TRBV30 combines with J gene TRBJ2-2; D not certain. The CDR3 loop spans 14 amino acids. The V and J ends lost 0 bases and 3 bases respectively, with 8 bases between them. Germline CDR1 and CDR2: GTSNPN and SVGIG (reference sequence). CDR3 residues: CAWSVRRYTGELFF. The CDR3 coding sequence is TGTGCCTGGAGTGTACGTCGCTACACCGGGGAGCTGTTTTTT.

This clonotype occurred a few times. This chain links TRBV5-6 with TRBJ2-3, with D possibly called TRBD1 or TRBD2 (5 bases each). CDR1 and CDR2 from the germline V gene are SGHDT and YYEEEE. V lost 2 bases and J 2 bases, leaving 15 bases between the germline ends. The length of the CDR3 is 16 residues. Here the CDR3 reads CASSFPGPSTTDTQYF. The CDR3 DNA is TGTGCCAGCAGCTTCCCGGGACCCAGCACCACAGATACGCAGTATTTT.

In its sample, this clonotype was seen many times. V and J are TRBV6-1 and TRBJ2-1; TRBD2 aligns across 10 bases. CDR1 is MNHNS, CDR2 SASEGT, per germline. The trim removed 1 base at V and 7 bases at J, leaving 4 bases unmatched. The CDR3 sequence is 15 residues long. The CDR3 here is CASSEGGSGRNEQFF. Written as DNA, the CDR3 is TGTGCCAGCAGTGAAGGGGGTAGCGGGAGGAATGAGCAGTTCTTC.

This clonotype was recorded at least ten times. The DNA for the CDR3 is TGTGCCAGCAGCTTTCCTCCGCGAGAGACCCAGTACTTC. It yields the protein CASSFPPRETQYF. V gene TRBV7-8 combines with J gene TRBJ2-5; no clear D gene. Trimming pared 3 bases from V and 4 bases from J, leaving 9 bases between. CDR3 length equals 13 residues. Germline-derived CDR1 and CDR2 are SGHVS and FQNEAQ.

This clonotype was found many times. The chain joins TRBV18 to TRBJ1-1; D is uncertain. V was trimmed by 3 bases and J by 5 bases, leaving 16 bases between them. The CDR3 consists of 15 residues. CDR1 and CDR2 (germline): KGHSH, LQKENI. DNA for the CDR3: TGTGCCAGCTCACCTGGGCAGGTCCTGCGGACTGAAGCTTTCTTT. Encoded protein: CASSPGQVLRTEAFF.

The chain joins TRBV28 to TRBJ2-1; 7 bases line up with TRBD1. Trimming removed 6 bases from V and 2 bases from J; junction bases left unmatched: 13. Germline loops: CDR1 MDHEN, CDR2 SYDVKM. The CDR3 has 17 residues. The CDR3 protein is CASSPLDRVATYNEQFF. DNA for the CDR3: TGTGCCAGCAGCCCACTTGACAGGGTTGCTACCTACAATGAGCAGTTCTTC.

This clonotype has more than one count but fewer than ten. This chain connects TRBV12-3 or TRBV12-4 to TRBJ2-5; D not certain. The CDR3 totals 14 residues. The V and J ends lost 1 base and 1 base respectively, with 7 bases between them. As DNA, the CDR3 is TGTGCCAGCAGTTTAGAGGGTGCCCAAGAGACCCAGTACTTC. Translation gives CASSLEGAQETQYF.

This clonotype was picked up many times. The J gene is TRBJ2-7, the V gene TRBV7-2; D gene unclear. The CDR3 has 14 amino acids. Trimming shortened V by 5 bases and J by 2 bases, and 13 bases separated the two germline ends. CDR1 and CDR2 (germline): SGHTA, FQGNSA. This chain's CDR3 is CASSPMDRAYEQYF. The CDR3 DNA follows: TGTGCCAGCAGCCCGATGGACCGAGCCTACGAGCAGTACTTC.

This clonotype was picked up many times. The CDR3 DNA reads TGTGCCAGCAGTTTTAACCGCGGGGGGACAAGGCGGTACAATGAGCAGTTCTTC. Residues: CASSFNRGGTRRYNEQFF. The chain links TRBV6-2 or TRBV6-3 to TRBJ2-1, with TRBD2 matching 8 bases. Per the germline V gene, CDR1 is MNHEY and CDR2 is SVGEGT. The CDR3 extends over 18 amino acids. V shed 4 bases, J shed 4 bases, and the junction held 15 bases outside the gene matches.

The chain employs TRBV28 and TRBJ1-1; a possible D gene is TRBD1 (6 bases). The V end lost 4 bases, the J end lost 0 bases, and 15 bases lay between the germline ends. The length of the CDR3 is 16 residues. The germline V gene encodes CDR1 MDHEN and CDR2 SYDVKM. The CDR3 nucleotides read TGTGCCAGCAGTTCCTCCCGGGGGGGGCTGAACACTGAAGCTTTCTTT. It specifies CASSSSRGGLNTEAFF.

This chain connects TRBV29-1 to TRBJ2-7; 10 positions agree with TRBD2. Germline V lookup: CDR1 SQVTM, CDR2 ANQGSEA. The V and J ends lost 0 bases and 2 bases, in that order; junction bases with no gene match: 10. This CDR3 spans 17 amino acids. CDR3 in amino acids: CSVEETVSGRGTYEQYF. CDR3 nucleotides: TGCAGCGTTGAAGAGACGGTAAGCGGGAGGGGAACCTACGAGCAGTACTTC.

This clonotype was counted between two and nine times. V and J are TRBV6-1 and TRBJ2-3; tentatively, D is TRBD1 (6 bases). The CDR3 is 14 residues long. Between the trimmed V and J ends, which lost 5 bases and 5 bases, there was a span of 14 bases. Germline CDR1 and CDR2: MNHNS and SASEGT. CDR3 in amino acids: CASSWGRGGDTQYF. The CDR3 DNA is TGTGCCAGCAGTTGGGGCAGGGGTGGAGATACGCAGTATTTT.

The chain carries TRBV24-1 and TRBJ2-3; 12 nucleotides line up with TRBD2. V shed 4 bases, J shed 5 bases, and the junction held 9 bases outside the gene matches. The CDR3 contains 17 residues. CDR1 and CDR2 from the germline V gene are KGHDR and SFDVKD. The CDR3, as DNA: TGTGCCACCAGTGACCCGACTAGCGGGAGTGCTATAGATACGCAGTATTTT. Translated, it gives CATSDPTSGSAIDTQYF.

This clonotype has only a few counts. V is TRBV24-1 and J is TRBJ2-1; 10 bases are a match to TRBD1. Germline CDR1 and CDR2: KGHDR and SFDVKD. There are 16 residues in the CDR3. The J segment lost 4 bases and the V segment lost 4 bases, leaving 6 bases of the junction unmatched. CDR3 DNA: TGTGCCACCAGTGACCAGACAGGGGGCGCGTACAATGAGCAGTTCTTC. It codes for CATSDQTGGAYNEQFF.

V and J are TRBV6-1 and TRBJ1-4, with 7 bases that match TRBD1. Germline CDR1 and CDR2: MNHNS and SASEGT. CDR3 length equals 14 residues. V lost 4 bases, J lost 8 bases, and 7 bases stayed unmatched. CDR3: CASSGTGVGEKLFF. The CDR3 bases are TGTGCCAGCAGTGGTACAGGGGTGGGAGAAAAACTGTTTTTT.

This chain links TRBV7-9 with TRBJ2-1; D is uncertain. CDR1 is SEHNR and CDR2 is FQNEAQ in the germline V gene (reference sequence). The CDR3 sequence is 15 residues long. V lost 1 base and J lost 9, with 16 bases in between. This chain's CDR3 is CASSLGLSGLVEQFF. DNA for the CDR3: TGTGCCAGCAGCTTAGGATTGTCCGGGTTGGTTGAGCAGTTCTTC. Filled out from reference TRBV7-9 and TRBJ2-1, the complete variable domain reads DTGVSQNPRHKITKRGQNVTFRCDPISEHNRLYWYRQTLGQGPEFLTYFQNEAQLEKSRLLSDRFSAERPKGSFSTLEIQRTEQGDSAMYLCASSLGLSGLVEQFFGPGTRLTVL.

This clonotype was observed at least ten times. This chain joins TRBV28 and TRBJ2-1; 8 positions agree with TRBD1. The germline CDR1 and CDR2 sequences are MDHEN and SYDVKM. This CDR3 is 16 amino acids long. J gave up 1 base and V 2 bases, and 4 bases lay outside the gene matches. The CDR3 nucleotides read TGTGCCAGCAGTTTACCGGGACAGGAGTCCTACAATGAGCAGTTCTTC. Residues: CASSLPGQESYNEQFF.